This TCR beta chain came from a study of T cell repertoires in cytomegalovirus infection. This clonotype was picked up many times. CDR3 length equals 17 residues. Germline V CDR1 and CDR2: SGHTA, FQGTGA. V shed 1 base and J shed 1 base, with 16 bases lying between them. Each CDR3 protein is one row after TCRdb ran MiXCR on the reads. The sample shows 65,000 to 90,000 distinct CDR3 sequences, 3% to 4% of them seen only once. The sequence derives from a human donor in good health (CMV status not recorded). Some clones in this sample may be carry-over from other donors' samples. The chain recombines TRBV7-3 with TRBJ1-1; a weak D match, TRBD1 (6 bases). The material sequenced was PBMCs. The chain's CDR3 is CASSLNPGGAKNTEAFF. CDR3 nucleotides: TGTGCCAGCAGCTTAAACCCGGGGGGGGCCAAGAACACTGAAGCTTTCTTT.